This T cell receptor (beta chain) derives from a study of T-cell reconstitution after alpha-beta-depleted transplantation in children. The authors prepared the TCRbeta library with unique molecular identifiers. Each CDR3 protein gets one entry after TCRdb re-called the PCR reads with MiXCR. Here the sample spans roughly 49,000 distinct CDR3 sequences, about 9% being singletons. Trimming removed 1 base at V and 1 base at J, with 11 bases between. The CDR3 covers 17 residues. From germline, CDR1 is MGHRA and CDR2 YSYEKL. This clonotype was counted ten times or more. The starting material was PBMCs, mostly from graft donor cells, obtained 60 days after TCRalphabeta/CD19-depleted stem cell transplant. This receptor was identified in a male patient aged 2 to 10 who had a stem cell transplant for chronic granulomatous disease, so the T cells may come from the graft donor. V and J are TRBV4-1 and TRBJ2-6; tentatively, D is TRBD2 (6 bases). The chain's CDR3 is CASSQVGGASGANVLTF. CDR3 DNA: TGCGCCAGCAGCCAAGTAGGAGGGGCGTCTGGGGCCAACGTCCTGACTTTC.